Shown below are 7 T cell receptor beta chains from a single sample sequenced in a study of T cell responses to AZD1222 COVID-19 vaccine. Method: immunoSEQ multiplex PCR; TCRdb's copy keeps in-frame clones and lacks some. The repertoire holds around 97,000 clones, with 91% as singletons. Sequencing was performed on peripheral blood, taken on day 0 of AZD1222 vaccination. All receptors come from an adult in good health.

This chain uses TRBV14 with TRBJ1-6; 8 bases line up with TRBD1. Germline V gene lookup returns CDR1 SGHDN and CDR2 FVKESK. The CDR3 extends over 13 amino acids. The J segment lost 9 bases and the V segment lost 6 bases, leaving 4 bases of the junction unmatched. CDR3 region: CASSGQGVSPLHF. The CDR3 nucleotides are TGTGCCAGCAGTGGACAGGGAGTTTCACCCCTCCACTTT.

V usage is TRBV7-3 and J usage is TRBJ2-5; D not resolved. V was clipped by 0 bases and J by 1 base, with 9 bases between them. The germline V gene encodes CDR1 SGHTA and CDR2 FQGTGA. CDR3 length: 15 amino acids. The CDR3 DNA reads as TGTGCCAGCAGCTTAACCCCGGGTAGCCAAGAGACCCAGTACTTC. Its translation is CASSLTPGSQETQYF.

The CDR3 nucleotides read TGTGCCAGCAGCGCTAGACTAGCGGGAGTAGGAGATACGCAGTATTTT. It is translated as CASSARLAGVGDTQYF. This rearrangement joins TRBV7-2 to TRBJ2-3; the match to TRBD2 covers 12 bases. V trimming: 5 bases; J trimming: 5 bases; junction bases outside the gene matches: 8. Looked up from germline, CDR1 is SGHTA and CDR2 is FQGNSA. The CDR3 runs to 16 residues.

The V call is TRBV4-3, the J call TRBJ2-7, with D unresolved. CDR3 size: 15 residues. Germline V gene data show CDR1 as LGHNA and CDR2 as YSLEER. V was clipped by 0 bases and J by 5 bases, with 14 bases between them. In nucleotides, the CDR3 is TGCGCCAGCAGCCAAGATAGTGGCCTACGGCACGAGCAGTACTTC. As protein: CASSQDSGLRHEQYF.

The chain couples TRBV7-9 to TRBJ2-2; 12 bases agree with TRBD1. Germline CDR1 reads SEHNR; CDR2 reads FQNEAQ (reference sequence). The trim removed 2 bases at V and 6 bases at J, leaving 1 base unmatched. This CDR3 has 15 amino acids. DNA of the CDR3: TGTGCCAGCAGCTTAAGGGACAGGGGGCCCGGGGAGCTGTTTTTT. This encodes CASSLRDRGPGELFF.

V is TRBV5-1 and J is TRBJ1-5; 7 bases are shared with TRBD1. The CDR3 has 19 residues. The V gene's germline CDR1 is SGHRS and CDR2 YFSETQ. The V segment lost 1 base and the J segment 0 bases; nucleotides outside the gene matches: 13. The CDR3 reads CASSLSQGQETNSNQPQHF. CDR3 coding DNA: TGCGCCAGCAGCTTGTCGCAAGGACAGGAAACTAATAGCAATCAGCCCCAGCATTTT.

V is TRBV18 and J is TRBJ2-7; TRBD2 matches at 7 bases. Looked up from germline, CDR1 is KGHSH and CDR2 is LQKENI. CDR3 length: 16 residues. Trimming cost V 0 bases and J 0 bases; bases outside gene matches: 5. The CDR3: CASSPPGLAVSYEQYF. The CDR3 region has the DNA TGTGCCAGCTCACCACCGGGGCTAGCGGTCTCCTACGAGCAGTACTTC.